The TCR beta chain described here comes from a study of shared clonotypes between healthy human individuals. The assay was immunoSEQ multiplex PCR, and TCRdb's table has in-frame clones only and misses some. The table lists fewer than 150,000 clones, 65% to 75% of them singletons, with roughly 24% in the top ten. The germline CDR1 and CDR2 sequences are MDHEN and SYDVKM. Trimming took off 7 bases at V and 6 bases at J, with 24 bases between the two ends. This CDR3 comprises 17 residues. The sample comprised memory CD8+ T cells sorted from blood. Specified subset: CD45RO+ cells pooled with CCR7-negative TemRA cells. J is TRBJ2-2 and V is TRBV28, with D maybe TRBD2 (6 bases). The origin of this receptor is a woman aged 25-40 years in good health. As DNA, the CDR3 is TGTGCCAGCATCCCGGCGGGGCCCTCGTCTTGGTCCGGGGAGCTGTTTTTT. Amino acid sequence: CASIPAGPSSWSGELFF.